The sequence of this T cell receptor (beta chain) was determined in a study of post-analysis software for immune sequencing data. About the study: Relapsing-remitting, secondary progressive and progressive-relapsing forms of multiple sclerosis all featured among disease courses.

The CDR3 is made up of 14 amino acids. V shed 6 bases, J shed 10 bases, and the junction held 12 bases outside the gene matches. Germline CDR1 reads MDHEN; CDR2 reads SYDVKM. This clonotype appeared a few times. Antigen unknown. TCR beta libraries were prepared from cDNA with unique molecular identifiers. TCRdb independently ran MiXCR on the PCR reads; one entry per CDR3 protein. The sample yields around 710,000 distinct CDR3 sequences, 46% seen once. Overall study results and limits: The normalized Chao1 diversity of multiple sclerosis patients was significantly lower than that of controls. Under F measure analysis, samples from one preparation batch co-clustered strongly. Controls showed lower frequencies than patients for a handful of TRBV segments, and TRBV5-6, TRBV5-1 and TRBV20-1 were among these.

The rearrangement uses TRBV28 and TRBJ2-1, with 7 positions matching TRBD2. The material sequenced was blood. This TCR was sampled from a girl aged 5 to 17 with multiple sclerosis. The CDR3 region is CASSGVLRGGEQFF. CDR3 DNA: TGTGCCAGCAGCGGCGTACTTCGGGGAGGGGAGCAGTTCTTC. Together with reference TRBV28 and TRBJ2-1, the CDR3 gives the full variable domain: DVKVTQSSRYLVKRTGEKVFLECVQDMDHENMFWYRQDPGLGLRLIYFSYDVKMKEKGDIPEGYSVSREKKERFSLILESASTNQTSMYLCASSGVLRGGEQFFGPGTRLTVL.